This record concerns one T cell receptor (beta chain) sequence. What it binds is not known. The data are from a study of PD-1 blockade in classical Hodgkin lymphoma. The study's findings and limits: Newly diagnosed patients had diversity similar to the baseline diversity of complete responders. A reduction in baseline TCR diversity was reportedly seen in newly diagnosed patients relative to healthy donors.

Sequencing was performed with immunoSEQ multiplex PCR; in TCRdb, only in-frame clones are kept and a portion is missing. The repertoire holds several thousand clones, with around 75% as singletons. CDR3 size: 14 residues. V shed 5 bases and J 0 bases; nucleotides not matched to a gene: 3. Germline values: CDR1 SGHTA, CDR2 FQGNSA. Described time point: cycle 4 day 1 (C4D1), after 5 to 7 weeks of nivolumab. Brentuximab vedotin exposure varied among the patients, all of whom had relapsed after autologous stem cell transplantation. This receptor was obtained from a human donor with classical Hodgkin lymphoma. This chain uses TRBV7-2 with TRBJ2-7, with 8 bases that match TRBD2. This specimen consisted of peripheral blood mononuclear cells (PBMCs), obtained before the fourth cycle of nivolumab. This chain's CDR3 is CASSAGLDSYEQYF. DNA for the CDR3: TGTGCCAGCAGCGCGGGACTAGACTCCTACGAGCAGTACTTC.